This T cell receptor (beta chain) is drawn from a study of blood T cell repertoires in COVID-19. Study overall: Sites across the United States, Italy and Spain contributed samples from acute and convalescent COVID-19. PBMCs, B-cell-depleted T cells, or T cells provided the cDNA or gDNA that made up the material.

Authors' analysis steps: Counts of nucleated cells, estimated from reference gene primer amplification, were obtained. TCRdb keeps only in-frame clones here, not all; method: immunoSEQ multiplex PCR. The V and J calls and clone size were taken over from that table, and D and trimming were inferred from the DNA. This table holds 95,000 to 110,000 clones, about 90% found once. V lost 7 bases and J lost 6; bases outside the gene matches: 3. CDR1 LNHDA and CDR2 SQIVND come from the germline V gene (reference sequence). The CDR3 is 13 amino acids. This clonotype originated in a woman aged 30 to 39 with acute or convalescent COVID-19. The gene calls are TRBV19 and TRBJ2-2, with 9 bases lining up with TRBD2. Input material: peripheral blood. The CDR3 is CASKAGGPGELFF. DNA of the CDR3: TGTGCCAGTAAAGCGGGAGGTCCCGGGGAGCTGTTTTTT.